The clone carrying this T cell receptor (beta chain) occurred many times. The antigen is undetermined. This sample stems from a study of early T cells in non-severe SARS-CoV-2 infection. Turning to the study itself: With bulk RNA from unsorted whole blood as input, sequencing yielded unpaired chains.

Attachment of unique molecular identifiers was made to individual cDNA molecules. MiXCR was run by TCRdb on the 5' RACE reads, yielding one entry per CDR3 protein. The sample lists about 31,000 distinct CDR3 sequences, about 4.9% seen once, with 20% to 25% in the top ten. V dropped 3 bases and J dropped 10; count of bases not matched to a gene: 31. CDR1 is KGHSH, CDR2 LQKENI, per germline. The CDR3 has 21 residues. The study, taken as a whole, reports: In VDJdb matching, anti-spike CD8 responses were favored while private and CD4 specificities went missing.

The J gene is TRBJ1-1, the V gene TRBV18, with 8 bases fitting TRBD1. This TCR was recovered from an adult who was a healthcare worker with PCR-confirmed SARS-CoV-2 infection or an uninfected control (not recorded which). Sequenced input: whole blood. CDR3 loop: CASSPDPLSGQGREKWETAFF. CDR3 nucleotides: TGTGCCAGCTCACCCGACCCACTTTCTGGACAGGGTAGGGAGAAATGGGAGACAGCTTTCTTT.